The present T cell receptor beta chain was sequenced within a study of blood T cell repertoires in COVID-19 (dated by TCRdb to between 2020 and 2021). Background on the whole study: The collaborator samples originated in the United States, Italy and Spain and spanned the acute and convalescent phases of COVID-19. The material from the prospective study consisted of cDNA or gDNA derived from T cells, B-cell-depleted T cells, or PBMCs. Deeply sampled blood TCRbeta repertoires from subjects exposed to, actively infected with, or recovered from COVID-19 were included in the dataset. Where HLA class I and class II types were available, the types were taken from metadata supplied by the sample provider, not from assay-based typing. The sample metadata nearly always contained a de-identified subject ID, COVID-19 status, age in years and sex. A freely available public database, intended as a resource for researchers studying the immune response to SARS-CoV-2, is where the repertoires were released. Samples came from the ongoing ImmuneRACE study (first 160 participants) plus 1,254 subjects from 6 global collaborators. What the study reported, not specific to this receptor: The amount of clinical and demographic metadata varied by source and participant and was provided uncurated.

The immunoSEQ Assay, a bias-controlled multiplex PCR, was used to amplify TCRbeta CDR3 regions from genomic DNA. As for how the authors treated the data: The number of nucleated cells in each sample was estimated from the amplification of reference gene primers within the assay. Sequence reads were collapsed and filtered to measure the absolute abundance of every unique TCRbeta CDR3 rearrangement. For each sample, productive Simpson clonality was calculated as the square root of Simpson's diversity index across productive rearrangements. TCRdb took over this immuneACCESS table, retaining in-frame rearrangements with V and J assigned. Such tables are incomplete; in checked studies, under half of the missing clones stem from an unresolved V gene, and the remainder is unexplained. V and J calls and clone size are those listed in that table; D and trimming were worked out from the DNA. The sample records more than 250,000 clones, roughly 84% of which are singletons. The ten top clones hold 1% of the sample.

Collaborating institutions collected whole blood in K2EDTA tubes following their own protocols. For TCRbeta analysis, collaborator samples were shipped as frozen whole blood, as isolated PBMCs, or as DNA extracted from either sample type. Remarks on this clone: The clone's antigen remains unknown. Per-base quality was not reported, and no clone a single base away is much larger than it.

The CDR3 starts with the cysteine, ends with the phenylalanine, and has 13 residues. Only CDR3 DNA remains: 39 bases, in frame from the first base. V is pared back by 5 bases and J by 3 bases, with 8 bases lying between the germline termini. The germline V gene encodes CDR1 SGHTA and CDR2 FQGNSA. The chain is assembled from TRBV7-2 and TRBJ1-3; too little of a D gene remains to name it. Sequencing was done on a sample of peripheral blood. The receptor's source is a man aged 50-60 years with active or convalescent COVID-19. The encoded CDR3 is CASSPFYGNTIYF. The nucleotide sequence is TGTGCCAGCAGCCCATTCTATGGAAACACCATATATTTT. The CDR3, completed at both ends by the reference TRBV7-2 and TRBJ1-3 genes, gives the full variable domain GAGVSQSPSNKVTEKGKDVELRCDPISGHTALYWYRQSLGQGLEFLIYFQGNSAPDKSGLPSDRFSAERTGGSVSTLTIQRTQQEDSAVYLCASSPFYGNTIYFGEGSWLTVV.